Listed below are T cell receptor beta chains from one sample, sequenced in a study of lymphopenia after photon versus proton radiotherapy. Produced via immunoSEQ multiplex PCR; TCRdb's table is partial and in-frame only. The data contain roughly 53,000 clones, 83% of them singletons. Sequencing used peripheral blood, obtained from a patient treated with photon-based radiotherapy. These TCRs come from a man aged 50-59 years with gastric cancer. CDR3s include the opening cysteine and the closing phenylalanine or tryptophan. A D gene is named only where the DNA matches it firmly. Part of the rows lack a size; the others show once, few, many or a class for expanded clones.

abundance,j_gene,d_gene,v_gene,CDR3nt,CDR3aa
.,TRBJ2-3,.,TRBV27,TGTGCCAGCAGTGCCAGACACCTTGGTCTCCCAGATACGCAGTATTTT,CASSARHLGLPDTQYF
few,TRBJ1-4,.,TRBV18,TGTGCCAGCTCACCACAGGGACGGGAAAAACTGTTTTTT,CASSPQGREKLFF
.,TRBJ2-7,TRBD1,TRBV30,TGTGCCTGGAGTTTGGGACAGGGGTGGGAGCAGTACTTC,CAWSLGQGWEQYF
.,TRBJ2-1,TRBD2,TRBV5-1,TGCGCCAGTACGGGGTCCGGGACTAGCTCCTACAATGAGCAGTTCTTC,CASTGSGTSSYNEQFF
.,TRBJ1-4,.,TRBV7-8,TGTGCCAGCAGCCTCGGACGGCTTAATGAAAAACTGTTTTTT,CASSLGRLNEKLFF
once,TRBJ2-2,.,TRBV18,TGTGCCAGCTCACCCAGCGACTCCTCGTTAGGGGAGCTGTTTTTT,CASSPSDSSLGELFF
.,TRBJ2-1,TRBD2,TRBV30,TGTGCCTGGGCCGAACTAGCGACGGTCAATGAGCAGTTCTTC,CAWAELATVNEQFF
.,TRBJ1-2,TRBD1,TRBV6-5,TGTGCCAGCAGTTACTCGACGACAGGGTCTAGCTATGGCTACACCTTC,CASSYSTTGSSYGYTF
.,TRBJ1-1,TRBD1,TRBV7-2,TGTGCCAGCGGGACAGGGGTGACTGAAGCTTTCTTT,CASGTGVTEAFF
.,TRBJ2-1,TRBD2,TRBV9,TGTGCCAGCAGCGTAGGTTCGGGACTAGAGCCTCTTGACTCCTACAATGAGCAGTTCTTC,CASSVGSGLEPLDSYNEQFF
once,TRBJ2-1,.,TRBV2,TGTGCCAGCAGTGCCCAACTTACTAGTTATCATGAGCAGTTCTTC,CASSAQLTSYHEQFF
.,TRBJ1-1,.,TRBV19,TGTGCCAGTGGGATACTGAACACTGAAGCTTTCTTT,CASGILNTEAFF
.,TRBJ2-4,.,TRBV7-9,TGTGCCAGCAGCTTGGACGACACTCTAGCCAAAAACATTCAGTACTTC,CASSLDDTLAKNIQYF
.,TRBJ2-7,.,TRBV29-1,TGCAGCGTTGATCAGGGGGGCTACGAGCAGTACTTC,CSVDQGGYEQYF
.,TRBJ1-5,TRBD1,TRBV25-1,TGTGCCAGCAGCCGGGACAGGGGGTTCAATCAGCCCCAGCATTTT,CASSRDRGFNQPQHF
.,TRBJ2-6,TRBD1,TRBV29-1,TGCAGCGTTGTGGACAGGGGGGGGTCTGGGGCCAACGTCCTGACTTTC,CSVVDRGGSGANVLTF
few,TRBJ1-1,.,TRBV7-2,TGTGCCAGCAGCCCATTTCCCCGGGGGCGCACTGAAGCTTTCTTT,CASSPFPRGRTEAFF
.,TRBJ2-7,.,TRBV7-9,TGTGCCAGCAGCGACTACTACGAGCAGTACTTC,CASSDYYEQYF
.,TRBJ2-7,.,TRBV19,TGTGCCAGTAGGGAAGATCCATCATCAGGCGAGCAGTACTTC,CASREDPSSGEQYF
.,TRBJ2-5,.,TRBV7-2,TGTGCCAGCAGCCCACGACAGGAGACGGAGACCCAGTACTTC,CASSPRQETETQYF
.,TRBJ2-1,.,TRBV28,TGTGCCAGCAGTTTAGAGGGGGGACACTCTTACAATGAGCAGTTCTTC,CASSLEGGHSYNEQFF
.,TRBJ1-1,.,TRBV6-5,TGTGCCAGCAGTTACCAGGAACTGAACACTGAAGCTTTCTTT,CASSYQELNTEAFF
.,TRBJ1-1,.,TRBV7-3,TGTGCCAGCAGCTTAGATGGGGGTGGGCAAGCTTTCTTT,CASSLDGGGQAFF
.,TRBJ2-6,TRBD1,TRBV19,TGTGCCAGTAGTACTACAGGGGGCACTGGGGCCAACGTCCTGACTTTC,CASSTTGGTGANVLTF
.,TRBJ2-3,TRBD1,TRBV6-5,TGTGCCAGCAGACGGGACAGGGGCACAGATACGCAGTATTTT,CASRRDRGTDTQYF
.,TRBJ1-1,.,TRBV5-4,TGTGCCAGCAGCTTGGCCGGGGTCCACAGCACTGAAGCTTTCTTT,CASSLAGVHSTEAFF
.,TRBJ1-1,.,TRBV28,TGTGCCAGCAGGCTCGGAGAGGGCACTGAAGCTTTCTTT,CASRLGEGTEAFF
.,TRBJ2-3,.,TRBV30,TGTGCCTGGAGGCCCGGCTGGAGGGAAGCAGATACGCAGTATTTT,CAWRPGWREADTQYF
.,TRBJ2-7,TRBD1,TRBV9,TGTGCCAGCAGCGCAACCGGGACAGGGCGGTACGAGCAGTACTTC,CASSATGTGRYEQYF
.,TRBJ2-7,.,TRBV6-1,TGTGCCAGCAGTTTAACGACTAGAATCTACGAGCAGTACTTC,CASSLTTRIYEQYF
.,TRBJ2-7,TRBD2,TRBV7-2,TGTGCCAGCAGCTCAAGCGGGGACTCCTACGAGCAGTACTTC,CASSSSGDSYEQYF
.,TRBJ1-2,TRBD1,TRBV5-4,TGTGCCAGCAGCGGGACAGGGAGAGGAAGCTATGGCTACACCTTC,CASSGTGRGSYGYTF
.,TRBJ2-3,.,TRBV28,TGTGCCAGCGGGGGCACTAGCGCTGGCACAGATACGCAGTATTTT,CASGGTSAGTDTQYF
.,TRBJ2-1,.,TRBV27,TGTGCCAGCAGTCCGTTAGCGAGCTCCTACAATGAGCAGTTCTTC,CASSPLASSYNEQFF
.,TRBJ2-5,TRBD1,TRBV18,TGTGCCAGCTCACCGACAGGGGATAACCAGTACTTC,CASSPTGDNQYF
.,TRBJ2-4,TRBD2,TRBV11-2,TGTGCCAGCAGCTTAGTGCGCGGGAGAGAAAACATTCAGTACTTC,CASSLVRGRENIQYF
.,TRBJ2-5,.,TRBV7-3,TGTGCCAGCAGCTTAGCCGGGGCTCAAGAGACCCAGTACTTC,CASSLAGAQETQYF